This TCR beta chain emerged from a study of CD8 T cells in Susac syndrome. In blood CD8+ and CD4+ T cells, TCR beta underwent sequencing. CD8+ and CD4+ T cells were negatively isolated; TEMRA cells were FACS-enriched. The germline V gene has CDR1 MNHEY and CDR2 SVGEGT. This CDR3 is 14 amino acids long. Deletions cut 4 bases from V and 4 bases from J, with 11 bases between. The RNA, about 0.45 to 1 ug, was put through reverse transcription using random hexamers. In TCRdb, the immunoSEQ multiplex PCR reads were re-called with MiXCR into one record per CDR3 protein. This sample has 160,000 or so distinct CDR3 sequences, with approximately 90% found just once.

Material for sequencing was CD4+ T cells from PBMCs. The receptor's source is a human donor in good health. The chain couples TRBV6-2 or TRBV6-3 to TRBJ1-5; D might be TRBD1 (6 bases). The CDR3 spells CASSWRTANQPQHF. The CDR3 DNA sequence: TGTGCCAGCAGTTGGCGGACAGCAAATCAGCCCCAGCATTTT.